Sequencing of this TCR beta chain was carried out in a study of T cell repertoires in cytomegalovirus infection. This clonotype was picked up one time. Its antigen is unknown. A read error may produce the germline difference seen at one junction end. Notes on the study in general: The response measured ex vivo was dominated by TCR beta clonotypes (HLA-C-restricted and CMV-specific). Summed frequency of shared TCR beta families picked out CMV carriers who also had the relevant HLA.

A single record per CDR3 protein comes from TCRdb applying MiXCR to the reads. This table has under 600,000 distinct CDR3 sequences, 15% to 20% appearing once. This TCR came from a human donor in good health (CMV status not recorded). Some clones in this sample may be carry-over from other donors' samples. Sequenced input: CD8+ T cells from PBMCs.

CDR3 coding DNA: TGTGCCATCAGTTACGGGGGAGGTAATGAAAAACTGTTTTTT. Protein product: CAISYGGGNEKLFF. V gene TRBV6-6 combines with J gene TRBJ1-4, with a possible D match to TRBD1 (5 bases). Germline CDR1 MNHNY, CDR2 SVGAGI (reference sequence). The CDR3 sequence is 14 residues long.